Listed here are 23 T cell receptor beta chains from one sample, sequenced in a study of blood T cells in healthy people across ages. A second PCR of about 7 to 11 cycles used a sample-barcoded 5' primer and a J-beta primer mix. Via MiXCR, TCRdb re-called the 5' RACE reads, giving one row per CDR3 protein. This sample carries about 930,000 distinct CDR3 sequences, about 29% of them seen once, and the ten largest clones take approximately 10%. This same sample was also taken into another study, of T cells of mothers and their children.

Sequenced: blood. All receptors come from a woman aged 40 to 50 in good health.

This clonotype occurred many times. The chain carries TRBV20-1 and TRBJ1-6, with D tentatively TRBD1 (6 bases). Germline values: CDR1 DFQATT, CDR2 SNEGSKA (reference sequence). V was clipped by 0 bases and J by 9 bases, with 15 bases between them. This CDR3 has 15 amino acids. The CDR3 region is CSARDSAGASSPLHF. The CDR3 nucleotides read TGCAGTGCTAGAGATTCGGCGGGGGCCAGTTCACCCCTCCACTTT.

The chain couples TRBV28 to TRBJ1-3; no clear D. V dropped 5 bases and J dropped 4 bases, with 21 bases sitting between them. Germline V gene lookup returns CDR1 MDHEN and CDR2 SYDVKM. The CDR3 contains 17 residues. This CDR3 reads CASSTRTQTRAGNTIYF. The CDR3 DNA reads as TGTGCCAGCAGTACCCGGACCCAAACTAGAGCGGGAAACACCATATATTTT.

The chain uses TRBV4-1 and TRBJ2-3; D is possibly TRBD2 (6 bases). Germline V gives CDR1 MGHRA, CDR2 YSYEKL. CDR3 length: 14 amino acids. Trimming left V 5 bases short and J 5 bases short, with 14 bases between. The CDR3 DNA follows: TGCGCCAGCAGCTCTGCCGGGGGTTTAGATACGCAGTATTTT. Translated: CASSSAGGLDTQYF.

This chain connects TRBV4-2 to TRBJ2-3, with a possible D match to TRBD2 (5 bases). The V gene lost 0 bases and the J gene lost 1 base, with 11 bases spanning the gap. Germline CDR1 LGHNA, CDR2 YNFKEQ. The CDR3 covers 16 residues. The CDR3 bases are TGTGCCAGCAGCCAAGAAGTGGCCGGGGGCACAGATACGCAGTATTTT. Protein: CASSQEVAGGTDTQYF.

This sequence joins TRBV7-2 and TRBJ1-1; the D is unclear. The germline V gene encodes CDR1 SGHTA and CDR2 FQGNSA. The CDR3 sequence is 13 residues long. Trimming left V 4 bases short and J 1 base short, with 7 bases between. This chain's CDR3 is CASSSSRNTEAFF. The CDR3 DNA reads TGTGCCAGCAGCTCGTCACGGAACACTGAAGCTTTCTTT.

Points on this clonotype: The junction shows a germline mismatch at one end, possibly a read error. This rearrangement joins TRBV12-3 or TRBV12-4 to TRBJ2-4; the D gene is possibly TRBD2 (6 bases). This CDR3 has 14 amino acids. CDR3 amino acids: CASSLGAGKNVQYF. Written as DNA, the CDR3 is TGTGCCAGCAGCTTAGGGGCGGGGAAAAACGTTCAGTACTTC.

A few counts support this clonotype. The chain has TRBV6-5 and TRBJ2-1; D is perhaps TRBD2 (5 bases). Germline-derived CDR1 and CDR2 are MNHEY and SVGAGI. Trimming pared 4 bases from V and 4 bases from J, leaving 17 bases between. The CDR3 is made up of 16 amino acids. CDR3: CASSSMDFRSYNEQFF. Written as DNA, the CDR3 is TGTGCCAGCAGTTCTATGGACTTCCGCTCGTACAATGAGCAGTTCTTC.

A note on this clonotype: A much bigger clone sits one base away, suggesting this may be a read error. This chain joins TRBV7-2 and TRBJ2-4; 8 bases fit TRBD1. CDR3 size: 15 residues. The V gene's germline CDR1 is SGHTA and CDR2 FQGNSA. With 6 bases clipped from V and 13 bases from J, the junction kept 17 bases outside the gene matches. The CDR3, as DNA: TGTGCCAGCAGTTCCGGGACAGGAGCACACAATGAGCAGTACTTC. Protein product: CASSSGTGAHNEQYF.

This clonotype has more than one count but fewer than ten. The J gene is TRBJ1-1, the V gene TRBV6-6; 8 bases agree with TRBD1. CDR1 and CDR2 from the germline V gene are MNHNY and SVGAGI (reference sequence). Trimming at V came to 5 bases and at J to 1 base, leaving 3 bases not matched to a gene. This CDR3 spans 14 amino acids. CDR3 region: CASSNGQGNTEAFF. CDR3 in DNA: TGTGCCAGCAGTAACGGACAGGGGAACACTGAAGCTTTCTTT.

Comment on this clonotype: The junction departs from the called germline gene at one end, perhaps through a read error. The chain joins TRBV7-2 to TRBJ2-3, with 13 nucleotides matching TRBD2. Germline V gene lookup returns CDR1 SGHTA and CDR2 FQGNSA. The CDR3 has 18 residues. CDR3 residues: CAGSLVPGTSGVGDTQYF. The DNA for the CDR3 is TGTGCCGGCAGCTTAGTCCCGGGGACTAGCGGGGTCGGAGATACGCAGTATTTT. The variable domain in full, with the rest retrieved from reference TRBV7-2 and TRBJ2-3, is GAGVSQSPSNKVTEKGKDVELRCDPISGHTALYWYRQSLGQGLEFLIYFQGNSAPDKSGLPSDRFSAERTGGSVSTLTIQRTQQEDSAVYLCAGSLVPGTSGVGDTQYFGPGTRLTVL.

The chain carries TRBV10-2 and TRBJ1-1; D is ambiguous. The ends were cut back, 3 bases at V and 0 bases at J, with 11 bases in the middle. Germline V gives CDR1 WSHSY, CDR2 SAAADI. The CDR3 runs 15 residues. DNA for the CDR3: TGCGCCAGCAGTGATGAGTGGGCCATGAACACTGAAGCTTTCTTT. Translated, it gives CASSDEWAMNTEAFF.

This clonotype was observed at least ten times. The chain has TRBV4-3 and TRBJ2-7; D ambiguous. V shed 0 bases and J shed 3 bases, with 9 bases lying between them. Looked up from germline, CDR1 is LGHNA and CDR2 is YSLEER. The CDR3 is 14 residues long. This chain's CDR3 is CASSQDFGRYEQYF. The CDR3 region has the DNA TGCGCCAGCAGCCAAGATTTCGGACGCTACGAGCAGTACTTC.

This clonotype has just a few counts. This chain links TRBV19 with TRBJ2-5; 7 nucleotides agree with TRBD1. CDR1 and CDR2 from the germline V gene are LNHDA and SQIVND (reference sequence). The trim removed 9 bases at V and 4 bases at J, leaving 8 bases unmatched. This CDR3 comprises 13 residues. The CDR3 spells CASNTGVGETQYF. In DNA form, the CDR3 reads TGTGCCAGCAATACAGGGGTAGGAGAGACCCAGTACTTC.

This clonotype was seen many times. The chain has TRBV29-1 and TRBJ2-7; TRBD1 aligns across 8 bases. This CDR3 comprises 14 residues. The germline V gene encodes CDR1 SQVTM and CDR2 ANQGSEA. Trimming took 4 bases from V and 0 from J; bases not matched to a gene: 5. The CDR3 is CSVVSGQVSYEQYF. In nucleotides, the CDR3 is TGCAGCGTTGTCTCGGGACAGGTCTCCTACGAGCAGTACTTC.

This clonotype has a handful of counts. This sequence joins TRBV28 and TRBJ2-3; 9 nucleotides line up with TRBD2. Unmatched junction bases numbered 14, after V lost 8 bases and J lost 2 bases. This CDR3 is 17 amino acids long. The germline gives CDR1 MDHEN, CDR2 SYDVKM. The CDR3 sequence is CASLWGPSGGTTDTQYF. The CDR3 nucleotides read TGTGCCAGCCTGTGGGGCCCCAGCGGGGGGACCACAGATACGCAGTATTTT.

This clonotype was detected only a few times. The chain couples TRBV7-9 to TRBJ2-1, with 11 bases matching TRBD1. The CDR3 is 17 residues long. Losses at the gene ends were 7 bases for V and 5 bases for J; bases not matched to a gene: 13. Per the germline V gene, CDR1 is SEHNR and CDR2 is FQNEAQ (reference sequence). CDR3 nucleotides: TGTGCCAGCACCAACCTAAGGCGGGACAGGGGGGACAATGAGCAGTTCTTC. Translated: CASTNLRRDRGDNEQFF.

In DNA form, the CDR3 reads TGTGCCAGCAGCCCAAGCCGGGAGCTCTACGAGCAGTACTTC. It codes for CASSPSRELYEQYF. V and J are TRBV9 and TRBJ2-7, with a weak D call TRBD2 (6 bases). V shed 4 bases and J shed 3 bases, with 14 bases lying between them. In germline, CDR1 is SGDLS, CDR2 YYNGEE. This CDR3 region has 14 residues.

As regards this clonotype: One end of the junction fails to match germline, which may point to a read error. CDR3 in amino acids: CASSVASSSPYEQYF. DNA for the CDR3: TGTGCCAGCAGCGTAGCTTCTAGTTCCCCCTACGAGCAGTACTTC. The rearrangement uses TRBV7-9 and TRBJ2-4; D gene unclear. Matching the DNA end better, TRBJ2-7 makes the J call doubtful. Per germline, CDR1 SEHNR and CDR2 FQNEAQ (reference sequence). This CDR3 comprises 15 residues.

This clonotype was detected ten times or more. The chain is built from TRBV24-1 and TRBJ2-5, with 7 positions matching TRBD1. J gave up 3 bases and V 5 bases, and 11 bases lay outside the gene matches. Germline lookup yields CDR1 KGHDR and CDR2 SFDVKD. The CDR3 covers 16 residues. The CDR3 region has the DNA TGTGCCACCAGTGTAGAAGACAGGGAAGGGAAAGAGACCCAGTACTTC. Its protein is CATSVEDREGKETQYF.

This clonotype was detected ten times or more. The V call is TRBV9, the J call TRBJ1-6; the D is unclear. The germline V gene encodes CDR1 SGDLS and CDR2 YYNGEE. This CDR3 has 14 residues. V was pared by 0 bases and J by 7 bases, with 8 bases between. CDR3 amino acids: CASSVETANSPLHF. CDR3 coding DNA: TGTGCCAGCAGCGTAGAAACCGCGAATTCACCCCTCCACTTT.

This clonotype came up a few times. The V and J genes are TRBV20-1 and TRBJ2-7, with 9 bases identical to TRBD1. This CDR3 comprises 17 residues. CDR1 is DFQATT and CDR2 is SNEGSKA in the germline V gene (reference sequence). The V and J ends lost 1 base and 10 bases, in that order; junction bases with no gene match: 20. For the CDR3, the DNA is TGCAGTGCTAGAGGGCGCACCCCGGGACAGGGACCCCCGGGACAGTACTTC. As protein: CSARGRTPGQGPPGQYF.

A word on this clonotype: Here the CDR3 omits its conserved ending phenylalanine or tryptophan, so a read error is the likely source. This chain's CDR3 is CASSAHGLAGYEQYL. The CDR3 coding sequence is TGTGCCAGCAGTGCCCACGGGTTAGCGGGCTACGAGCAGTACTTG. The J gene is TRBJ2-7, the V gene TRBV28, with 7 bases aligning to TRBD2. CDR3 size: 15 residues. The V and J ends lost 5 bases and 3 bases, in that order; junction bases with no gene match: 10. Germline V lookup: CDR1 MDHEN, CDR2 SYDVKM.

This clonotype was counted many times. The chain employs TRBV20-1 and TRBJ2-1; no firm D call. Per germline, CDR1 DFQATT and CDR2 SNEGSKA (reference sequence). The V and J ends lost 4 bases and 4 bases respectively, with 8 bases between them. The CDR3 contains 12 residues. The CDR3 loop reads CSAMVRYNEQFF. As DNA, the CDR3 is TGCAGTGCTATGGTTCGTTACAATGAGCAGTTCTTC.